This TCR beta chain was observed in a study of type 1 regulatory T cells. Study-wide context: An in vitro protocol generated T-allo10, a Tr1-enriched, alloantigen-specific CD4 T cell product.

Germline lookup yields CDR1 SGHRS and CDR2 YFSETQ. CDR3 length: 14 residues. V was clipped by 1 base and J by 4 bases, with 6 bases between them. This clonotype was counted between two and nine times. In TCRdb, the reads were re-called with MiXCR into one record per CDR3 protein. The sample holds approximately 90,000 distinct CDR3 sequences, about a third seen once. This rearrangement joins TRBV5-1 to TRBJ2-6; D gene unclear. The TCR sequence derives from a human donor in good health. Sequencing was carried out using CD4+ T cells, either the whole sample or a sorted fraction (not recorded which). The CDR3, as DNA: TGCGCCAGCAGCTTGAAACAGGGGGCCAACGTCCTGACTTTC. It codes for CASSLKQGANVLTF.